The clone carrying this T cell receptor (beta chain) is a singleton in its sample. The sample is drawn from a study of blood T cell repertoires in COVID-19. Germline CDR1 reads MDHEN; CDR2 reads SYDVKM. J gave up 4 bases and V 0 bases, and 2 bases lay outside the gene matches. The CDR3 is 16 residues long. Participants came from under 30 US areas, aged about 18 to 100 years. Participants had their cohort set by participant-reported clinical history. The method was immunoSEQ multiplex PCR; TCRdb's version includes in-frame clones alone and lacks a portion of them. The sample has around 320,000 clones, nearly 90% seen once; the top ten hold over 3.5%.

Sequencing used PBMCs or T cells enriched from blood (not recorded which). The source is a woman in her late teens or twenties with acute COVID-19. The chain is built from TRBV28 and TRBJ2-1, with TRBD2 matching 11 bases. CDR3 residues: CASSLWGLAAYNEQFF. Here the CDR3 DNA reads TGTGCCAGCAGTTTATGGGGACTAGCGGCATACAATGAGCAGTTCTTC.